This entry lists 21 T cell receptor beta chains sequenced from one sample in a study of blood T cell repertoires in COVID-19. Method: immunoSEQ multiplex PCR; TCRdb's copy keeps in-frame clones and lacks some. The data hold hundreds of thousands of clones, with 75% to 90% observed a single time. The source material was PBMCs or T cells enriched from blood (not recorded which). Receptor source: a woman in her 30s who had recovered from COVID-19.

The rearrangement links TRBV18 to TRBJ2-1; 7 bases agree with TRBD2. The germline V gene encodes CDR1 KGHSH and CDR2 LQKENI. The CDR3 has 15 residues. With V trimmed by 6 bases and J by 4 bases, 9 bases remained unmatched. The CDR3 DNA reads TGTGCCAGCTCTCGTCCTAGCGGAACATACAATGAGCAGTTCTTC. Translated, it gives CASSRPSGTYNEQFF.

The chain uses TRBV15 and TRBJ2-1, with D unresolved. The CDR3 runs 14 residues. CDR1 is LNHNV and CDR2 is YYDKDF in the germline V gene (reference sequence). Trimming cost V 0 bases and J 9 bases, with 12 bases left between them. The CDR3 loop is CATSRELLSGEQFF. DNA of the CDR3: TGTGCCACCAGCAGAGAACTATTATCGGGTGAGCAGTTCTTC.

The CDR3 sequence is CASSQDVRGRTEAFF. In DNA form, the CDR3 reads TGCGCCAGCAGCCAAGATGTTAGGGGGCGGACTGAAGCTTTCTTT. The J gene is TRBJ1-1, the V gene TRBV4-3; 7 nucleotides align to TRBD1. Germline-derived CDR1 and CDR2 are LGHNA and YSLEER. Trimming cost V 0 bases and J 5 bases; bases outside gene matches: 6. This CDR3 region has 15 residues.

V usage is TRBV5-1 and J usage is TRBJ2-5; 14 positions agree with TRBD2. The CDR3 runs to 17 residues. From germline, CDR1 is SGHRS and CDR2 YFSETQ. The V gene end was trimmed by 4 bases and the J gene end by 5 bases; junction bases not matched to a gene: 10. CDR3 region: CASSAGTSGSLSETQYF. Here the CDR3 DNA reads TGCGCCAGCAGCGCCGGGACTAGCGGGAGTTTGAGCGAGACCCAGTACTTC.

This chain joins TRBV6-4 and TRBJ1-1, with TRBD1 matching 7 bases. The CDR3 runs 13 residues. J lost 7 bases, V lost 2 bases, and 4 bases had no gene match. Germline V lookup: CDR1 MRHNA, CDR2 SNTAGT. This chain's CDR3 is CASSDPYRGEAFF. For the CDR3, the DNA is TGTGCCAGCAGTGACCCATACAGGGGTGAAGCTTTCTTT.

The chain is built from TRBV19 and TRBJ1-5; TRBD1 matches at 7 bases. Germline V lookup: CDR1 LNHDA, CDR2 SQIVND (reference sequence). The CDR3 is 14 residues long. The V gene end was trimmed by 7 bases and the J gene end by 9 bases; junction bases not matched to a gene: 12. CDR3 in DNA: TGTGCCAGTACTCGTCCAGGGGGGACGGGGCCCCAGCATTTT. Translation gives CASTRPGGTGPQHF.

The chain joins TRBV7-8 to TRBJ1-2; the match to TRBD1 covers 9 bases. V lost 5 bases to trimming and J lost 3 bases; unmatched junction nucleotides: 19. The CDR3 contains 19 residues. Per the germline V gene, CDR1 is SGHVS and CDR2 is FQNEAQ. The CDR3 DNA sequence: TGTGCCAGCAGCGCGCGAATTCCGGGACAGGGTGTCGGCGACTATGGCTACACCTTC. Translating it yields CASSARIPGQGVGDYGYTF.

The genes are TRBV19 and TRBJ2-1; 16 nucleotides align to TRBD2. The CDR3 has 18 amino acids. The V gene end was trimmed by 3 bases and the J gene end by 6 bases; junction bases not matched to a gene: 8. The germline V gene encodes CDR1 LNHDA and CDR2 SQIVND (reference sequence). CDR3 residues: CASSIRPGTSGRGNEQFF. The CDR3 bases are TGTGCCAGTAGTATTCGACCCGGGACTAGCGGGAGGGGCAATGAGCAGTTCTTC. Combining the CDR3 with reference TRBV19 and TRBJ2-1 gives the whole variable domain DGGITQSPKYLFRKEGQNVTLSCEQNLNHDAMYWYRQDPGQGLRLIYYSQIVNDFQKGDIAEGYSVSREKKESFPLTVTSAQKNPTAFYLCASSIRPGTSGRGNEQFFGPGTRLTVL.

V is TRBV3-1 (or the pseudogene TRBV3-2) and J is TRBJ1-3; the D is unclear. CDR1 and CDR2 (germline): LGHDT, YNNKEL (reference sequence). V lost 0 bases to trimming and J lost 3 bases, with 12 bases between them. This CDR3 is 16 amino acids long. The CDR3 is CASSQDTAGLGNTIYF. The DNA of the CDR3 is TGTGCCAGCAGCCAAGATACAGCTGGCCTTGGAAACACCATATATTTT.

This clone was counted a few times. The chain links TRBV29-1 to TRBJ1-2, with a weak D call TRBD1 (5 bases). Germline assignment: CDR1 SQVTM and CDR2 ANQGSEA. Trimming stripped 0 bases from V and 0 bases from J, with 11 bases between. The CDR3 sequence is 15 residues long. The CDR3, as DNA: TGCAGCGTTGAAGATCTACAGGCCGCTAACTATGGCTACACCTTC. It yields the protein CSVEDLQAANYGYTF. The full variable domain, completed using reference TRBV29-1 and TRBJ1-2, is SAVISQKPSRDICQRGTSLTIQCQVDSQVTMMFWYRQQPGQSLTLIATANQGSEATYESGFVIDKFPISRPNLTFSTLTVSNMSPEDSSIYLCSVEDLQAANYGYTFGSGTRLTVV.

The table lists this clone with a count of one. The V and J genes are TRBV7-8 and TRBJ1-5; D is perhaps TRBD1 (6 bases). V was clipped by 4 bases and J by 5 bases, with 21 bases between them. Per the germline V gene, CDR1 is SGHVS and CDR2 is FQNEAQ. CDR3 length: 17 amino acids. CDR3 amino acids: CASSSYFTGKRDQPQHF. The DNA for the CDR3 is TGTGCCAGCAGCTCTTATTTCACAGGGAAGAGGGATCAGCCCCAGCATTTT.

The V call is TRBV25-1, the J call TRBJ1-2; 8 positions match TRBD1. With 2 bases clipped from V and 2 bases from J, the junction kept 1 base outside the gene matches. CDR1 and CDR2 from the germline V gene are MGHDK and SYGVNS. The CDR3 is 14 amino acids. CDR3 sequence: CASSEQGANYGYTF. The CDR3 DNA sequence: TGTGCCAGCAGTGAACAGGGGGCGAACTATGGCTACACCTTC.

The chain links TRBV4-2 to TRBJ1-1; D remains ambiguous. V lost 1 base, J lost 4 bases, and 16 bases lay in between. The V gene's germline CDR1 is LGHNA and CDR2 YNFKEQ. The CDR3 has 16 residues. CDR3 coding DNA: TGTGCCAGCAGCCAAGCCCTAGCGGGGTTCGGCACTGAAGCTTTCTTT. This translates into CASSQALAGFGTEAFF.

V and J are TRBV7-2 and TRBJ1-6; 7 bases are a match to TRBD1. J lost 7 bases, V lost 5 bases, and 8 bases had no gene match. The CDR3 is made up of 15 amino acids. CDR1 is SGHTA and CDR2 is FQGNSA in the germline V gene. CDR3 residues: CASSPQGQTNSPLHF. The CDR3 DNA reads TGTGCCAGCAGCCCGCAGGGACAGACAAATTCACCCCTCCACTTT.

The chain uses TRBV19 and TRBJ2-2; 11 positions match TRBD1. Germline V gene data show CDR1 as LNHDA and CDR2 as SQIVND (reference sequence). V was clipped by 5 bases and J by 7 bases; unmatched bases: 6. CDR3 length: 15 residues. The CDR3 reads CASSFGQGANGELFF. The CDR3 nucleotides are TGTGCCAGTAGTTTTGGACAGGGGGCGAACGGGGAGCTGTTTTTT. The whole variable domain, remainder taken from reference TRBV19 and TRBJ2-2, is DGGITQSPKYLFRKEGQNVTLSCEQNLNHDAMYWYRQDPGQGLRLIYYSQIVNDFQKGDIAEGYSVSREKKESFPLTVTSAQKNPTAFYLCASSFGQGANGELFFGEGSRLTVL.

This chain links TRBV28 with TRBJ2-7; 9 bases match TRBD1. Unmatched junction bases numbered 6, after V lost 6 bases and J lost 3 bases. Germline V gene data show CDR1 as MDHEN and CDR2 as SYDVKM. This CDR3 is 14 amino acids long. CDR3 sequence: CASSLLTGGYEQYF. The CDR3 DNA is TGTGCCAGCAGCCTATTGACAGGGGGCTACGAGCAGTACTTC.

The chain uses TRBV28 and TRBJ2-1; 14 bases fit TRBD2. J lost 0 bases, V lost 6 bases, and 13 bases had no gene match. CDR1 and CDR2 (germline): MDHEN, SYDVKM. The CDR3 length is 20 residues. The CDR3 reads CASRTPLRTSGGSSYNEQFF. As DNA, the CDR3 is TGTGCCAGCAGGACCCCACTCCGGACTAGCGGGGGGAGCTCCTACAATGAGCAGTTCTTC.

Here the CDR3 DNA reads TGTGCCAGCTCAAGCTCCGGGACAGGGGTGTCAGATACGCAGTATTTT. Translation gives CASSSSGTGVSDTQYF. The chain carries TRBV18 and TRBJ2-3; TRBD1 agrees at 10 bases. V trimming: 5 bases; J trimming: 4 bases; junction bases outside the gene matches: 9. The CDR3 has 16 residues. Per the germline V gene, CDR1 is KGHSH and CDR2 is LQKENI.

This chain uses TRBV12-3 or TRBV12-4 with TRBJ2-5, with D tentatively TRBD2 (5 bases). The CDR3 runs to 12 residues. The germline V and J ends were trimmed by 6 bases and 5 bases, with 10 bases remaining between them. Written as DNA, the CDR3 is TGTGCCAGCAGAGGGAGCATGGAGACCCAGTACTTC. It codes for CASRGSMETQYF.

The chain couples TRBV2 to TRBJ1-5; a possible D gene is TRBD1 (6 bases). Trimming took off 4 bases at V and 4 bases at J, with 14 bases between the two ends. The germline CDR1 and CDR2 sequences are SNHLY and FYNNEI. The CDR3 contains 15 residues. CDR3 DNA sequence: TGTGCCAGCAGTGTAGGGGACACCACGAATCAGCCCCAGCATTTT. It encodes CASSVGDTTNQPQHF.

The rearrangement links TRBV6-5 to TRBJ2-7; D is possibly TRBD1 (6 bases). The CDR3 has 12 amino acids. V was pared by 5 bases and J by 6 bases, with 11 bases between. Germline lookup yields CDR1 MNHEY and CDR2 SVGAGI. The CDR3 coding sequence is TGTGCCAGCAGTAGTACAGGGAGCGAGCAGTACTTC. Translating gives CASSSTGSEQYF.